The TCR beta chain described here comes from a study of shared clonotypes between healthy human individuals. Original analysis: Sequence data from immunoSEQ were junction-only and lacked quality scores; consequently, filtering differed. The assay was immunoSEQ multiplex PCR, and TCRdb's table has in-frame clones only and misses some. Clone size and V and J calls were adopted from that table, with D and trimming inferred from the DNA. The sample contains some 2 million clones, roughly 95% of which appear only once. This clone was recorded once. Its antigen remains unknown. The sample carries other DNA sequences with the same CDR3. Trimming removed 6 bases at V and 3 bases at J, with 12 bases between. The CDR3 runs to 13 residues. CDR1 and CDR2 from the germline V gene are MNHEY and SMNVEV (reference sequence). Study-wide results and limits: Investigators expected sequencing depth to affect clonotype sharing among donors.

It was CD45RO-negative cells, positively selected for CCR7, that made up naive CD8 cells, with terminally differentiated effector memory CD45RA+ cells excluded. This sequence originates from a young man in good health. J is TRBJ2-7 and V is TRBV27; TRBD1 might be the D (6 bases). Specimen: naive CD8+ T cells sorted from blood. The CDR3: CASRATGIYEQYF. The CDR3, as DNA: TGTGCCAGCAGAGCCACAGGGATCTACGAGCAGTACTTC.